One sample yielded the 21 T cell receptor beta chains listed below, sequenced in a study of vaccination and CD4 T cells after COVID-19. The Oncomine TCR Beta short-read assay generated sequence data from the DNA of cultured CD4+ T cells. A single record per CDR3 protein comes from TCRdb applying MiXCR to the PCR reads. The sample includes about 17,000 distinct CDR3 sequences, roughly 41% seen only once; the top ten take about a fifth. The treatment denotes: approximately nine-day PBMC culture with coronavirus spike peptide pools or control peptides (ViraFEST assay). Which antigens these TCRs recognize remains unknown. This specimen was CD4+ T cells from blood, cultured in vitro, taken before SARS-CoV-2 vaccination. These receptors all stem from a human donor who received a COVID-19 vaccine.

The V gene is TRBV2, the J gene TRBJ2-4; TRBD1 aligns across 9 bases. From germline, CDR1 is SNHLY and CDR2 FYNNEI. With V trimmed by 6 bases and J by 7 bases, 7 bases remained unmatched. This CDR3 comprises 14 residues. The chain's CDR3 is CASSPNTGGNIQYF. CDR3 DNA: TGTGCCAGCAGCCCAAATACAGGGGGCAACATTCAGTACTTC.

CDR3 region: CASSIRAFNQPQHF. The DNA for the CDR3 is TGTGCCAGTAGTATTCGTGCATTCAATCAGCCCCAGCATTTT. The J gene is TRBJ1-5, the V gene TRBV19; unclear D gene. The CDR3 totals 14 residues. Germline V gene data show CDR1 as LNHDA and CDR2 as SQIVND (reference sequence). Trimming removed 3 bases from V and 3 bases from J, with 9 bases in between.

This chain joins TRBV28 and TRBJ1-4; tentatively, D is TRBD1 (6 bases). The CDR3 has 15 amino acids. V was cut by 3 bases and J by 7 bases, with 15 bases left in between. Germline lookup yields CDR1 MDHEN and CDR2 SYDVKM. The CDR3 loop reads CASSFPQGRGEKLFF. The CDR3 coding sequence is TGTGCCAGCAGTTTCCCGCAGGGCAGGGGTGAAAAACTGTTTTTT.

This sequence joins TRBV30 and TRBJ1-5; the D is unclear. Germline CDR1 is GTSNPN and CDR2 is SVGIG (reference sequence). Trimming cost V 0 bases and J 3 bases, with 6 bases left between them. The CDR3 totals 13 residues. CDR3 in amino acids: CAWSVSTNQPQHF. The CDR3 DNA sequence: TGTGCCTGGAGTGTAAGCACCAATCAGCCCCAGCATTTT.

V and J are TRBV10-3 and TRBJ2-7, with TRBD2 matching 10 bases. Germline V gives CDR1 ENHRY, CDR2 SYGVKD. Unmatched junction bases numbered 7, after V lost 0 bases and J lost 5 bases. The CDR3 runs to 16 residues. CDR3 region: CAISESGGTSAHEQYF. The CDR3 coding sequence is TGTGCCATCAGTGAGTCGGGGGGGACTAGCGCCCACGAGCAGTACTTC.

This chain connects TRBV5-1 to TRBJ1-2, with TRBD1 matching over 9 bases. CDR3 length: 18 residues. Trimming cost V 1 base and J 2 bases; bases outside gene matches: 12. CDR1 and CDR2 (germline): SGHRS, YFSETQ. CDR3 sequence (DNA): TGCGCCAGCAGCTTGAGGGCGACAGGGGGAGCAATGAACTATGGCTACACCTTC. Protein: CASSLRATGGAMNYGYTF.

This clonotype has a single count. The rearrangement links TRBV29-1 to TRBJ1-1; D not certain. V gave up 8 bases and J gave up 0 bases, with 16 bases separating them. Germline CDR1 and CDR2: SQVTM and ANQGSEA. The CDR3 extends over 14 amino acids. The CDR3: CSIQRGLMNTEAFF. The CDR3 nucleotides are TGCAGCATCCAACGGGGTTTGATGAACACTGAAGCTTTCTTT.

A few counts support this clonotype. The CDR3 loop reads CSVAIKNTEAFF. CDR3 DNA: TGCAGCGTTGCGATTAAGAACACTGAAGCTTTCTTT. The gene calls are TRBV29-1 and TRBJ1-1; D unclear. Trimming cost V 4 bases and J 1 base, with 7 bases left between them. CDR3 size: 12 residues. Germline V gives CDR1 SQVTM, CDR2 ANQGSEA.

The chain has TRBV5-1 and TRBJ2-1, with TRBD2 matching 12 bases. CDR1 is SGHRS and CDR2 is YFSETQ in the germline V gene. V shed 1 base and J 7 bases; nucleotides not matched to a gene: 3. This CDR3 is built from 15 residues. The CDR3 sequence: CASSLTSGGRNEQFF. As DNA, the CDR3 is TGCGCCAGCAGCTTGACTAGCGGGGGGAGGAATGAGCAGTTCTTC.

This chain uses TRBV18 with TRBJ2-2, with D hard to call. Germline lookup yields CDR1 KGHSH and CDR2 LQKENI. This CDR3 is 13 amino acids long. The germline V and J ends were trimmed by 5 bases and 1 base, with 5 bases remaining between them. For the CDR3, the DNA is TGTGCCAGCTCAAACCTGAACACCGGGGAGCTGTTTTTT. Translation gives CASSNLNTGELFF.

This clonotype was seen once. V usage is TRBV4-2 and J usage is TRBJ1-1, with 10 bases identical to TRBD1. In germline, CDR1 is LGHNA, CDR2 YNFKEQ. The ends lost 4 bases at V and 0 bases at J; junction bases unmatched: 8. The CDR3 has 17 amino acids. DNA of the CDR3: TGTGCCAGCAGCCTGGGACAGGGGCAAGGAATGAACACTGAAGCTTTCTTT. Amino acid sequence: CASSLGQGQGMNTEAFF.

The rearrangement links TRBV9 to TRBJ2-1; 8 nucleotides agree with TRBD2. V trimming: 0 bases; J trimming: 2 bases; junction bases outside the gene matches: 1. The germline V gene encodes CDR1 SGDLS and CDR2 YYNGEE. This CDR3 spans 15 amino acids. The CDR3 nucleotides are TGTGCCAGCAGCGTAGTTAGCGGGGCCTACAATGAGCAGTTCTTC. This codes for CASSVVSGAYNEQFF.

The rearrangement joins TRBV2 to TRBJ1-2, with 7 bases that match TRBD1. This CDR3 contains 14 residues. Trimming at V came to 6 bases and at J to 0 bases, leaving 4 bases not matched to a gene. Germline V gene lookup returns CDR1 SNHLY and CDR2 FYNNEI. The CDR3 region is CASRPDRSNYGYTF. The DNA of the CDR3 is TGTGCCAGCAGGCCGGACAGGTCTAACTATGGCTACACCTTC.

The CDR3 reads CASSLWGGAGLDTEAFF. DNA of the CDR3: TGTGCCAGCAGTTTATGGGGGGGGGCTGGTTTGGACACTGAAGCTTTCTTT. This sequence joins TRBV27 and TRBJ1-1; D is possibly TRBD1 (6 bases). V was shortened by 1 base and J by 3 bases, with 18 bases between the two germline ends. The CDR3 extends over 17 amino acids. Germline V gene data show CDR1 as MNHEY and CDR2 as SMNVEV (reference sequence).

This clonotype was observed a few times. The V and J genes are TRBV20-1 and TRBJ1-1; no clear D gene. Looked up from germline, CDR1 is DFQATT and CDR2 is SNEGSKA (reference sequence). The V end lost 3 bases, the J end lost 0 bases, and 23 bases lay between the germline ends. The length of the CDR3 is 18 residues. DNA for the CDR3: TGCAGTGCTAGTGATCGGACTAGGGCCTTGCTCATGAACACTGAAGCTTTCTTT. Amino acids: CSASDRTRALLMNTEAFF.

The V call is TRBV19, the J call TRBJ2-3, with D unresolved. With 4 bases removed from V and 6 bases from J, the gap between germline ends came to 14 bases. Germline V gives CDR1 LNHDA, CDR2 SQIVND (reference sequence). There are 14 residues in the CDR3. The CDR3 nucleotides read TGTGCCAGTAGTAGGCAGGATGGTGTTGATACGCAGTATTTT. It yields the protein CASSRQDGVDTQYF.

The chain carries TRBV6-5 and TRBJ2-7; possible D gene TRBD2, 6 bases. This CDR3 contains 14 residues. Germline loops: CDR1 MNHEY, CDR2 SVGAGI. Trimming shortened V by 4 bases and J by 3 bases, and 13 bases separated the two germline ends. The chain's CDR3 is CASSSRGTLYEQYF. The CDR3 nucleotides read TGTGCCAGCAGTTCTCGCGGGACCCTCTACGAGCAGTACTTC.

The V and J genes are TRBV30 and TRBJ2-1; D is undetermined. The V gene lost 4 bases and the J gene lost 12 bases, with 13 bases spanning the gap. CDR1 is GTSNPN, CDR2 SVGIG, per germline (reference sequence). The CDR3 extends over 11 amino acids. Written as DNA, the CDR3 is TGTGCCTGGACGGCGTCCCTGGGGCAGTTCTTC. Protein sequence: CAWTASLGQFF.

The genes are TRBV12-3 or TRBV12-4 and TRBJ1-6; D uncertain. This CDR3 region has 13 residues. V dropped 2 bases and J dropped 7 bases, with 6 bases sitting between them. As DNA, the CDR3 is TGTGCCAGCAGTTTAACCCTCAATTCACCCCTCCACTTT. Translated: CASSLTLNSPLHF.

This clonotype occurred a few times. CDR3 residues: CASSAGGSGTDTQYF. Written as DNA, the CDR3 is TGCGCCAGCAGTGCAGGGGGTAGTGGCACAGATACGCAGTATTTT. The gene calls are TRBV10-1 and TRBJ2-3; TRBD1 aligns across 7 bases. Trimming removed 4 bases from V and 1 base from J; junction bases left unmatched: 5. The length of the CDR3 is 15 residues. CDR1 WNHNN and CDR2 SYGVQD come from the germline V gene (reference sequence).

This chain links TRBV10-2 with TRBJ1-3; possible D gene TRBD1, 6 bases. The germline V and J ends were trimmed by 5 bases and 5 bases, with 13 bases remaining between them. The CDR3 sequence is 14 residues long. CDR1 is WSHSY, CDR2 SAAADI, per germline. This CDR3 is CASSPRGGRNTIYF. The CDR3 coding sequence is TGCGCCAGCAGTCCCCGCGGGGGCAGAAACACCATATATTTT.